These 18 T cell receptor beta chains share one sample of origin, sequenced in a study of T cells in Graves' hyperthyroidism and ophthalmopathy. TCR beta CDR3 regions were amplified from RNA transcripts. During a first-round RT-PCR of the TCR CDR3, the HTBI primer set was used. TCRdb recomputed calls from the multiplex PCR reads with MiXCR, one row per CDR3 protein. The sample has approximately 360,000 distinct CDR3 sequences; around 25% are singletons. Sequenced input: blood. Every receptor here comes from a man aged 45-65 years with Graves' hyperthyroidism.

This clonotype turned up a few times. The chain couples TRBV5-1 to TRBJ1-1, with unresolved D. The CDR3 runs to 13 residues. Germline assignment: CDR1 SGHRS and CDR2 YFSETQ. V lost 6 bases to trimming and J lost 0 bases, with 9 bases between them. CDR3 nucleotides: TGCGCCAGCAAAGAACCCATGAACACTGAAGCTTTCTTT. It translates to CASKEPMNTEAFF.

This clonotype was recorded at least ten times. This sequence joins TRBV5-1 and TRBJ2-1, with a weak D call TRBD1 (5 bases). Germline V lookup: CDR1 SGHRS, CDR2 YFSETQ. The CDR3 has 15 residues. V gave up 6 bases and J gave up 1 base, with 14 bases separating them. CDR3 DNA sequence: TGCGCCAGCAAGTTGGGGCCGTCTTCCTACAATGAGCAGTTCTTC. Translating it yields CASKLGPSSYNEQFF.

This chain's CDR3 is CASSPYTEAFF. CDR3 nucleotides: TGTGCCAGTAGTCCTTACACTGAAGCTTTCTTT. The V call is TRBV6-1, the J call TRBJ1-1; no firm D call. The CDR3 is 11 residues long. V gave up 9 bases and J gave up 3 bases, with 8 bases separating them. The V gene's germline CDR1 is MNHNS and CDR2 SASEGT.

A note on this clonotype: A much more abundant neighbour one base away suggests this may be a read error. The chain carries TRBV28 and TRBJ2-7; D is unclear. From germline, CDR1 is MDHEN and CDR2 SYDVKM. Trimming cost V 2 bases and J 5 bases, with 16 bases left between them. The CDR3 totals 15 residues. CDR3 nucleotides: TGTGCCAGCAGTTTAGATGGGAAGAGAATGGACGAGCAGTACTTC. It codes for CASSLDGKRMDEQYF. The full variable domain, its missing parts supplied by reference TRBV28 and TRBJ2-7, is DVKVTQSSRYLVKRTGEKVFLECVQDMDHENMFWYRQDPGLGLRLIYFSYDVKMKEKGDIPEGYSVSREKKERFSLILESASTNQTSMYLCASSLDGKRMDEQYFGPGTRLTVT.

The sample holds many counts of this clonotype. The CDR3 DNA reads TGTGCCAGCAGTCGGACTTTCGGACAAGAGACCCAGTACTTC. Translation gives CASSRTFGQETQYF. The chain is built from TRBV28 and TRBJ2-5; D may be TRBD2 (5 bases). Germline CDR1 and CDR2: MDHEN and SYDVKM. This CDR3 has 14 residues. V was pared by 5 bases and J by 2 bases, with 12 bases between. Looking up the rest from reference TRBV28 and TRBJ2-5 gives the full variable domain: DVKVTQSSRYLVKRTGEKVFLECVQDMDHENMFWYRQDPGLGLRLIYFSYDVKMKEKGDIPEGYSVSREKKERFSLILESASTNQTSMYLCASSRTFGQETQYFGPGTRLLVL.

Turning to this clonotype: A much larger clone lies one base from this, so it may be a read error. The rearrangement uses TRBV6-1 and TRBJ2-5, with D perhaps matching TRBD1 (5 bases). The length of the CDR3 is 13 residues. CDR1 is MNHNS, CDR2 SASEGT, per germline. The CDR3 DNA reads as TGTGCCAGCAAAAAGGGCGGACAAGAGACCCGGTACTTC. Translating gives CASKKGGQETRYF.

This clonotype came up many times. The chain employs TRBV20-1 and TRBJ2-2; D perhaps matches TRBD1 (6 bases). The CDR3 totals 15 residues. Per the germline V gene, CDR1 is DFQATT and CDR2 is SNEGSKA (reference sequence). The V end was cut by 2 bases, the J end by 4 bases, with 14 bases between. Here the CDR3 DNA reads TGCAGTGCTAGAACGGGCAGGGGAGCCACCGGGGAGCTGTTTTTT. It is translated as CSARTGRGATGELFF.

CDR3 amino acids: CASSAGGTGISEQYF. CDR3 DNA sequence: TGTGCCAGCAGCGCGGGCGGGACTGGAATAAGCGAGCAGTACTTC. This rearrangement joins TRBV5-4 to TRBJ2-7, with TRBD2 as a possible D gene (6 bases). This CDR3 region has 15 residues. V was clipped by 4 bases and J by 6 bases, with 20 bases between them. CDR1 and CDR2 from the germline V gene are SGHNT and YYREEE (reference sequence).

The gene calls are TRBV20-1 and TRBJ1-3; D is possibly TRBD1 (6 bases). The CDR3 covers 14 residues. V was shortened by 5 bases and J by 3 bases, with 14 bases between the two germline ends. The V gene's germline CDR1 is DFQATT and CDR2 SNEGSKA (reference sequence). CDR3 sequence (DNA): TGCAGTGCTGGACTGGGGGCGGTTGGAAACACCATATATTTT. Residues: CSAGLGAVGNTIYF.

This clonotype was recorded at least ten times. The chain links TRBV20-1 to TRBJ2-7; 14 bases are a match to TRBD2. Germline loops: CDR1 DFQATT, CDR2 SNEGSKA (reference sequence). V shed 0 bases and J 3 bases; nucleotides not matched to a gene: 1. CDR3 length equals 15 residues. The CDR3 region is CSAREGTSGSYEQYF. DNA of the CDR3: TGCAGTGCTAGAGAGGGGACTAGCGGGAGCTACGAGCAGTACTTC.

This clonotype is a singleton in its sample. The chain links TRBV27 to TRBJ2-5, with a possible D match to TRBD2 (5 bases). CDR3 length: 15 amino acids. V was clipped by 3 bases and J by 1 base, with 12 bases between them. The germline CDR1 and CDR2 sequences are MNHEY and SMNVEV (reference sequence). CDR3 nucleotide sequence: TGTGCCAGCAGTTTGTTAGCGCGAGGCCAAGAGACCCAGTACTTC. It translates to CASSLLARGQETQYF.

J is TRBJ2-5 and V is TRBV29-1; D remains unclear. The CDR3 totals 14 residues. Germline V CDR1 and CDR2: SQVTM, ANQGSEA. The V end lost 0 bases, the J end lost 0 bases, and 8 bases lay between the germline ends. CDR3 coding DNA: TGCAGCGTTGAAGATTTTGGGAACCAAGAGACCCAGTACTTC. Amino acid sequence: CSVEDFGNQETQYF.

This clonotype appeared many times. V is TRBV29-1 and J is TRBJ2-7; 8 bases align to TRBD1. The J segment lost 9 bases and the V segment lost 0 bases, leaving 13 bases of the junction unmatched. This CDR3 has 15 residues. The germline V gene encodes CDR1 SQVTM and CDR2 ANQGSEA. The CDR3 here is CSVEEFTRQGNVQYF. CDR3 nucleotides: TGCAGCGTTGAAGAGTTCACCCGACAGGGGAACGTGCAGTACTTC.

This clonotype came up a few times. The chain uses TRBV27 and TRBJ2-1; TRBD2 aligns across 14 bases. The J segment lost 7 bases and the V segment lost 7 bases, leaving 6 bases of the junction unmatched. Germline V lookup: CDR1 MNHEY, CDR2 SMNVEV (reference sequence). The CDR3 runs to 15 residues. CDR3: CASNSGTSGGNEQFF. Here the CDR3 DNA reads TGTGCCAGCAACTCCGGGACTAGCGGGGGAAATGAGCAGTTCTTC.

The chain has TRBV20-1 and TRBJ1-1; 7 bases match TRBD1. CDR3 length equals 14 residues. V shed 3 bases and J 4 bases; nucleotides not matched to a gene: 8. Germline V gene data show CDR1 as DFQATT and CDR2 as SNEGSKA (reference sequence). The DNA for the CDR3 is TGCAGTGCTAGTGCCTCCCCAGGGGGCACTGAAGCTTTCTTT. Translating gives CSASASPGGTEAFF.

Note on this clonotype: A read error may be the cause here, since a much bigger clone is one base away. CDR3 amino acids: CSALRGFYGYTF. Here the CDR3 DNA reads TGCAGTGCCCTTCGTGGGTTCTATGGCTACACCTTC. This rearrangement joins TRBV20-1 to TRBJ1-2; D uncertain. The CDR3 is 12 amino acids. The V gene lost 6 bases and the J gene lost 4 bases, with 12 bases spanning the gap. Looked up from germline, CDR1 is DFQATT and CDR2 is SNEGSKA (reference sequence).

The chain employs TRBV29-1 and TRBJ2-1, with TRBD2 matching 12 bases. The CDR3 contains 14 residues. Germline V CDR1 and CDR2: SQVTM, ANQGSEA. The V segment lost 3 bases and the J segment 8 bases; nucleotides outside the gene matches: 5. DNA for the CDR3: TGCAGCGTTGATGGACTAGCGGGGATAGATGAGCAGTTCTTC. Encoded protein: CSVDGLAGIDEQFF.

The chain recombines TRBV20-1 with TRBJ2-1; TRBD1 matches at 7 bases. CDR1 DFQATT and CDR2 SNEGSKA come from the germline V gene (reference sequence). Trimming took 3 bases from V and 0 from J; bases not matched to a gene: 2. The CDR3 is 14 residues long. The CDR3 protein is CSASGDSSYNEQFF. In DNA form, the CDR3 reads TGCAGTGCTAGCGGGGACAGCTCCTACAATGAGCAGTTCTTC.